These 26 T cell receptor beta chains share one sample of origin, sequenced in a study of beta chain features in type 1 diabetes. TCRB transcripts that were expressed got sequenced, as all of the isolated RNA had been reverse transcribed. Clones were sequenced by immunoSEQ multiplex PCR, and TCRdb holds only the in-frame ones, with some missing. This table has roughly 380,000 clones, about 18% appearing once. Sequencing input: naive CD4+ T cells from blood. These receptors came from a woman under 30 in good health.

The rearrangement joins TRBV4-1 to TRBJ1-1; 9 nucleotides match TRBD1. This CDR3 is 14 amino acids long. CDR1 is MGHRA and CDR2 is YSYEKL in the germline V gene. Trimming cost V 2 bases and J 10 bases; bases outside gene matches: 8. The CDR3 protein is CASSQPGTGRGAFF. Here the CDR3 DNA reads TGCGCCAGCAGCCAACCCGGGACAGGGCGGGGAGCTTTCTTT.

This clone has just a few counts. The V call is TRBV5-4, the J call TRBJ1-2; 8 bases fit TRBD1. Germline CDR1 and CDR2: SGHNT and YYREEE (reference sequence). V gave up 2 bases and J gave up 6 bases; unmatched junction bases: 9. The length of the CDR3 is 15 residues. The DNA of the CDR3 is TGTGCCAGCAGCTTTTCCGGACAGGGTCCCCATGGCTACACCTTC. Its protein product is CASSFSGQGPHGYTF.

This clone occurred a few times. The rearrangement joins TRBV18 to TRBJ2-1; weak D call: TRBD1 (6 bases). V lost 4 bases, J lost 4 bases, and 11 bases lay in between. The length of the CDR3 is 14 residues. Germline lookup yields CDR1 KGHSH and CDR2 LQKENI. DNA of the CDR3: TGTGCCAGCTCACTCCGACAGGATTACAATGAGCAGTTCTTC. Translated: CASSLRQDYNEQFF.

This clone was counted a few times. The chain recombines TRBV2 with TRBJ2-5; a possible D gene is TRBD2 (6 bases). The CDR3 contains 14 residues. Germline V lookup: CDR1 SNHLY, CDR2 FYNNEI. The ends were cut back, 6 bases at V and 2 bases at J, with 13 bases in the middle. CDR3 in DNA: TGTGCCAGCAGGTCCGGGACTCGGCAAGAGACCCAGTACTTC. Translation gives CASRSGTRQETQYF.

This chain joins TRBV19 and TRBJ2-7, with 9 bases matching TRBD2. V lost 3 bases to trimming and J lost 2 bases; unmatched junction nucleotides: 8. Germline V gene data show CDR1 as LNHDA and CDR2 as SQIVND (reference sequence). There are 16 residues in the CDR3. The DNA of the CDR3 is TGTGCCAGTAGTATTATCGGGACTAGCAGTCCCTACGAGCAGTACTTC. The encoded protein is CASSIIGTSSPYEQYF.

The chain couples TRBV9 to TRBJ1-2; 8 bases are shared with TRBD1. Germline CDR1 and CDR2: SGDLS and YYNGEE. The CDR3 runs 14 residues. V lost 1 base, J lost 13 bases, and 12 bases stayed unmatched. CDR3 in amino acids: CASSVSLAGGLSTF. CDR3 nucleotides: TGTGCCAGCAGCGTATCACTGGCAGGGGGCCTTTCCACCTTC.

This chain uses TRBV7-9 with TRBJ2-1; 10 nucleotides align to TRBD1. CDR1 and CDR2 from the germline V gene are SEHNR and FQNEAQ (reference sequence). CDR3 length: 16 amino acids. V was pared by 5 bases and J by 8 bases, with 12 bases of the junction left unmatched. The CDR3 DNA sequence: TGTGCCAGCAGCCCAGTACTAGGACAGGGGGGCGATGAGCAGTTCTTC. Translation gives CASSPVLGQGGDEQFF.

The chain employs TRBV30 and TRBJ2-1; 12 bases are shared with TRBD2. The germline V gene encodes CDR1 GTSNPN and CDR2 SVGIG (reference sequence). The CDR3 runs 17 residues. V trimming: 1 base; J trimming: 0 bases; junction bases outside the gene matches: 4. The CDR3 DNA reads TGTGCCTGGAGTGGACTAGCGGGGGCCTCCTCCTACAATGAGCAGTTCTTC. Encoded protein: CAWSGLAGASSYNEQFF.

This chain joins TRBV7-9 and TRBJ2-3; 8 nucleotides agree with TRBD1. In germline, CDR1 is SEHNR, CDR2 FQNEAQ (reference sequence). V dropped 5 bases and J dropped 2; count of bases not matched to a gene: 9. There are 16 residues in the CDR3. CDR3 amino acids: CASSPIRTGLTDTQYF. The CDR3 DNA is TGTGCCAGCAGCCCCATAAGGACAGGGCTCACAGATACGCAGTATTTT.

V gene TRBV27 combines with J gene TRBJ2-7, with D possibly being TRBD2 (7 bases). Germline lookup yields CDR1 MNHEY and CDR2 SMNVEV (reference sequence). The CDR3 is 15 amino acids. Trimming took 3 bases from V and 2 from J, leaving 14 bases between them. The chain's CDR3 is CASSFARGPAYEQYF. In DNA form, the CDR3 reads TGTGCCAGCAGTTTTGCGCGGGGGCCAGCCTACGAGCAGTACTTC.

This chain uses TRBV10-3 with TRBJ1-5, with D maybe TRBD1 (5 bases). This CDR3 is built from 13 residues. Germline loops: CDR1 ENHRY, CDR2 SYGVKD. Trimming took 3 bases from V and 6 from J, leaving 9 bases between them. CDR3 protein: CAISDRVGQPQHF. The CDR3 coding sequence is TGTGCCATCAGTGACAGGGTAGGTCAGCCCCAGCATTTT.

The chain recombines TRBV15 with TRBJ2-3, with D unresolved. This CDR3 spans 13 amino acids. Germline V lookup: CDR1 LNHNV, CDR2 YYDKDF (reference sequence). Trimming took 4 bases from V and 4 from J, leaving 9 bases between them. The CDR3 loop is CATSNPGSDTQYF. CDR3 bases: TGTGCCACCAGCAACCCGGGTTCAGATACGCAGTATTTT.

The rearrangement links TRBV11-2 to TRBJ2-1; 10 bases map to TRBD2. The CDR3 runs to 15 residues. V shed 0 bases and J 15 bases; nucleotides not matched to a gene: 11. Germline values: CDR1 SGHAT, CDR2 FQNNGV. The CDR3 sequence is CASSLEASGGSTRFF. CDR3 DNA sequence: TGTGCCAGCAGCTTAGAGGCTAGCGGGGGTTCGACTCGGTTCTTC.

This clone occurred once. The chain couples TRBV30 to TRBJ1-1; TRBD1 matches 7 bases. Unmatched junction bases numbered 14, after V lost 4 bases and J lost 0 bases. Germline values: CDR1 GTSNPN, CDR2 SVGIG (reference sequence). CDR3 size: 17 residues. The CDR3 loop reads CAWTVVAGGGMNTEAFF. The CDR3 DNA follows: TGTGCCTGGACCGTCGTGGCAGGGGGAGGTATGAACACTGAAGCTTTCTTT.

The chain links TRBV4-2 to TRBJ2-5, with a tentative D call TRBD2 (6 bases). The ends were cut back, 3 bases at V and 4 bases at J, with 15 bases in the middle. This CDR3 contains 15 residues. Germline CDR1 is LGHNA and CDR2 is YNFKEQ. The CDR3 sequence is CASSQGGHGGETQYF. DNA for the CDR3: TGTGCCAGCAGCCAGGGGGGTCACGGGGGAGAGACCCAGTACTTC.

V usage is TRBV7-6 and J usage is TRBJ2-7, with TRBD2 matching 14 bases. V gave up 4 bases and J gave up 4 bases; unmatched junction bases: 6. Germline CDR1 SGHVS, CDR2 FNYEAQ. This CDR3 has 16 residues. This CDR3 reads CASSSTRTSGGYEQYF. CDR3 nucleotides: TGTGCCAGCAGCTCGACCCGGACTAGCGGGGGGTACGAGCAGTACTTC.

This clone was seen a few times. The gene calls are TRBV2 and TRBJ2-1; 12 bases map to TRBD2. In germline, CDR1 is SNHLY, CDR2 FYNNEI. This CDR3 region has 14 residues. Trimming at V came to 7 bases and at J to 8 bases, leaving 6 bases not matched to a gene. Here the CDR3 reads CASIRTSGDYEQFF. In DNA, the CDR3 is TGTGCCAGCATTAGGACTAGCGGGGACTATGAGCAGTTCTTC.

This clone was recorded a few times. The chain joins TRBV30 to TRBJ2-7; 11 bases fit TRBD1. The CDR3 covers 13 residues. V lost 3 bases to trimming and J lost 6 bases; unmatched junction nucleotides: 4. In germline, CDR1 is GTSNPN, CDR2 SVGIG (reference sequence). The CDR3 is CAWRRTGGGEQYF. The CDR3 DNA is TGTGCCTGGAGGAGGACAGGGGGCGGCGAGCAGTACTTC.

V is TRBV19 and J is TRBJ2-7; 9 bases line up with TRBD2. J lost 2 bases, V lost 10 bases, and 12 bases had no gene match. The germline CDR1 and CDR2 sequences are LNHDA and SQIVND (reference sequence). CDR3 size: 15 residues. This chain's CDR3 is CATAPSVAGAYEQYF. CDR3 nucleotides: TGTGCCACTGCCCCCAGTGTAGCGGGAGCCTACGAGCAGTACTTC.

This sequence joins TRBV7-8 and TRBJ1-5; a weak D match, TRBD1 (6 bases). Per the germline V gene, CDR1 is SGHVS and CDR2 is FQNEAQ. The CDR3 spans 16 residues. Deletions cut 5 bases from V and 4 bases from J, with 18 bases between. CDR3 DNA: TGTGCCAGCAGCCTCAACGGGAGGGGGGCTAATCAGCCCCAGCATTTT. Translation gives CASSLNGRGANQPQHF.

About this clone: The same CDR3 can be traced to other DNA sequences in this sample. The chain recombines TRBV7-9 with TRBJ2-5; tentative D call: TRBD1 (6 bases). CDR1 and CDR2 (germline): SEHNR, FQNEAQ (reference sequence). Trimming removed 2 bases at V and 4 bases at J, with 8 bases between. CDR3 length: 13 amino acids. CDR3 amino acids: CASSLNRVETQYF. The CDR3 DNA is TGTGCCAGCAGCTTAAACAGGGTAGAGACCCAGTACTTC. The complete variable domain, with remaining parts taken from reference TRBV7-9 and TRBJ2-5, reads DTGVSQNPRHKITKRGQNVTFRCDPISEHNRLYWYRQTLGQGPEFLTYFQNEAQLEKSRLLSDRFSAERPKGSFSTLEIQRTEQGDSAMYLCASSLNRVETQYFGPGTRLLVL.

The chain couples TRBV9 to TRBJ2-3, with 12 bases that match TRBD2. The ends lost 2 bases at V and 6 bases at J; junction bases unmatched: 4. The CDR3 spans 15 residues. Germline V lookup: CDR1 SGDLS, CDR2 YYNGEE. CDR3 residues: CASSVGLAGIDTQYF. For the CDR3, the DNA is TGTGCCAGCAGCGTTGGACTAGCGGGGATCGATACGCAGTATTTT.

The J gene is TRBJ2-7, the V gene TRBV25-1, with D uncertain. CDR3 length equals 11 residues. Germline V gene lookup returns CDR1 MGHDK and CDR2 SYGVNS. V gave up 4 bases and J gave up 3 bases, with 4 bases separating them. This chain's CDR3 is CASSAGYEQYF. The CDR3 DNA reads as TGTGCCAGCAGTGCAGGCTACGAGCAGTACTTC.

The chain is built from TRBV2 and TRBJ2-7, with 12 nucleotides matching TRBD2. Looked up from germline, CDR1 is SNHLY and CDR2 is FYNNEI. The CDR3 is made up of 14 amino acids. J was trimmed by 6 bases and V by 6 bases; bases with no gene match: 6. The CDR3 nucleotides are TGTGCCAGCAGGCCGACTAGCGGGAGTCTCGAGCAGTACTTC. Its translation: CASRPTSGSLEQYF.

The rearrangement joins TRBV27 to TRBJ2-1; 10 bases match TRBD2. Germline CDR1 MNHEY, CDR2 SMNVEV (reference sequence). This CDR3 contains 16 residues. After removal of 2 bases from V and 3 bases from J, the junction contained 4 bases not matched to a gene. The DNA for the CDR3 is TGTGCCAGCAGTTTAGCACTAGCGGGATTCTACAATGAGCAGTTCTTC. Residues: CASSLALAGFYNEQFF.

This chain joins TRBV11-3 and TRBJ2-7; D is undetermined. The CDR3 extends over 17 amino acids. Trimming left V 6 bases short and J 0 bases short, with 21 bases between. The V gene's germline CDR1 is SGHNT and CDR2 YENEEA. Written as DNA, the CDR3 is TGTGCCAGCAGTTCCCGACTTACACCTTTGAGCTCCTACGAGCAGTACTTC. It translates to CASSSRLTPLSSYEQYF.